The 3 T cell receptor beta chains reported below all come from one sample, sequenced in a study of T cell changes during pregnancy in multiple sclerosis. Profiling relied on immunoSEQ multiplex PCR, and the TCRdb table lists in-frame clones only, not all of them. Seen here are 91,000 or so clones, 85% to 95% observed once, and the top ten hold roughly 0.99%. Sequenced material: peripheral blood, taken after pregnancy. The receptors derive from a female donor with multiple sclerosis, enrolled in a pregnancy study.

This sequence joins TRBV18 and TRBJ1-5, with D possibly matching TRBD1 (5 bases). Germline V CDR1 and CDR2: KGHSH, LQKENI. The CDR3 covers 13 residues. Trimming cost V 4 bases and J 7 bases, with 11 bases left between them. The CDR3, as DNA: TGTGCCAGCTCACTACGGGACTTCCAGCCCCAGCATTTT. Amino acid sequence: CASSLRDFQPQHF.

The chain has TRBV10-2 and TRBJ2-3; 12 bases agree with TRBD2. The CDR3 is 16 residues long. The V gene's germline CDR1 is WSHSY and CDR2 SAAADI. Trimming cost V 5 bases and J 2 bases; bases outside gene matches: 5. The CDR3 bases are TGCGCCAGCAGTACAGGACTAGCGGGGTTCACAGATACGCAGTATTTT. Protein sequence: CASSTGLAGFTDTQYF.

DNA of the CDR3: TGTGCCAGTAGTGCCGGGACAGGGGGTTCCTACGAGCAGTACTTC. Its translation is CASSAGTGGSYEQYF. The genes are TRBV19 and TRBJ2-7; 11 bases are a match to TRBD1. The CDR3 has 15 amino acids. Per germline, CDR1 LNHDA and CDR2 SQIVND (reference sequence). Unmatched junction bases numbered 4, after V lost 5 bases and J lost 1 base.